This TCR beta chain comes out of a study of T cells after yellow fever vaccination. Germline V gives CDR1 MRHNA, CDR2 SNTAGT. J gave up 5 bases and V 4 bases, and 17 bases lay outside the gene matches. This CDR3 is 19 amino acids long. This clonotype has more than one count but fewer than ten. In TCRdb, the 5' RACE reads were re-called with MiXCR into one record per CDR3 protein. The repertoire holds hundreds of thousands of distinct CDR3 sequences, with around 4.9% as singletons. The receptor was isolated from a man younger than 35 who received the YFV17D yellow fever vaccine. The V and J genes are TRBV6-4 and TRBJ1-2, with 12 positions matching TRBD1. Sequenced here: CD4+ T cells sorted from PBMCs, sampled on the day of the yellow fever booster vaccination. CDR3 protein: CASSGVVRDRGLIRYGYTF. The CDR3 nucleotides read TGTGCCAGCAGTGGCGTAGTTCGGGACAGGGGGCTCATCCGGTATGGCTACACCTTC.